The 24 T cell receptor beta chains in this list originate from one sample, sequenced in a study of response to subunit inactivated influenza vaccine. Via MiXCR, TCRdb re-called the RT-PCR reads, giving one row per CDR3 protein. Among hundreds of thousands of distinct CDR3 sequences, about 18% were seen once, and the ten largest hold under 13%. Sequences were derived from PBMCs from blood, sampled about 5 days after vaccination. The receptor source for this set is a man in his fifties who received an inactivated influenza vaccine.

CDR3 in DNA: TGTGCCAGCAGGCCCGGGGGGGGGCCCCAAGAGACCCAGTACTTC. Amino acid sequence: CASRPGGGPQETQYF. The rearrangement links TRBV7-2 to TRBJ2-5, with 8 bases aligning to TRBD2. The germline V gene encodes CDR1 SGHTA and CDR2 FQGNSA. The CDR3 is 15 amino acids. Trimming took 6 bases from V and 1 from J; bases not matched to a gene: 7. Looking up the rest from reference TRBV7-2 and TRBJ2-5 gives the full variable domain: GAGVSQSPSNKVTEKGKDVELRCDPISGHTALYWYRQSLGQGLEFLIYFQGNSAPDKSGLPSDRFSAERTGGSVSTLTIQRTQQEDSAVYLCASRPGGGPQETQYFGPGTRLLVL.

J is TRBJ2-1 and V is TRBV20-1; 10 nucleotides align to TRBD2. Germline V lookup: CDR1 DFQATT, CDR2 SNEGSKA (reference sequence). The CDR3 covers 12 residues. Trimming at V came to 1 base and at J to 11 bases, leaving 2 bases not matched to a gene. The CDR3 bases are TGCAGTGCTAGAGGTAGCGGGGGGAAGCAGTTCTTC. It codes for CSARGSGGKQFF.

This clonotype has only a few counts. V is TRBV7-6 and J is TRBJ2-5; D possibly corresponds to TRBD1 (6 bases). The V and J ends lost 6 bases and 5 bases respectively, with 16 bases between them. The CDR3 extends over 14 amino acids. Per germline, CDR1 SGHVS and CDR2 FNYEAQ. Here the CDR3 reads CASRRAQGIETQYF. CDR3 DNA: TGTGCCAGCAGGCGTGCCCAGGGGATCGAGACCCAGTACTTC.

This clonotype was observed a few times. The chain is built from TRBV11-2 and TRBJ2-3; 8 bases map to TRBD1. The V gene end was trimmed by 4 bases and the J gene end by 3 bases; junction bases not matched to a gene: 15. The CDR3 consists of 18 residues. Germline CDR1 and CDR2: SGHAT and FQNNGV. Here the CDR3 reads CASSSRPPRDRLTDTQYF. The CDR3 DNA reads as TGTGCCAGCAGCTCCCGCCCCCCCCGGGACAGGCTTACAGATACGCAGTATTTT.

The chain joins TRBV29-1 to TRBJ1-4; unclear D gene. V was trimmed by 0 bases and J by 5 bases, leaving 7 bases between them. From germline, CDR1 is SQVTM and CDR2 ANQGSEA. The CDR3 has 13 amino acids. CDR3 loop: CSVEDRRNEKLFF. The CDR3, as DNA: TGCAGCGTTGAAGACAGGCGGAATGAAAAACTGTTTTTT.

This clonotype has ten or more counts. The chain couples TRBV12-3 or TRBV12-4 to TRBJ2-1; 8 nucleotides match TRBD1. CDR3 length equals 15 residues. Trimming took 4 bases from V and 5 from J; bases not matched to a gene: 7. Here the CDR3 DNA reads TGTGCCAGCAGTTGGAGACAGGGGTGGAACAATGAGCAGTTCTTC. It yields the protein CASSWRQGWNNEQFF.

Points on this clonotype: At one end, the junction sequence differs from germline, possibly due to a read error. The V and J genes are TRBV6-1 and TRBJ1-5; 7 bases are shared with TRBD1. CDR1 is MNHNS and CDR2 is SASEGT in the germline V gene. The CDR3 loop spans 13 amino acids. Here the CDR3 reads CASRPGQNQPQRF. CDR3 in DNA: TGTGCCAGCAGACCGGGACAGAATCAGCCCCAGCGTTTT.

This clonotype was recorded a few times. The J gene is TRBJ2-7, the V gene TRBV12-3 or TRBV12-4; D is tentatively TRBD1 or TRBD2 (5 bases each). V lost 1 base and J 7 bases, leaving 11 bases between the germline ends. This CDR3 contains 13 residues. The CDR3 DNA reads TGTGCCAGCAGTTTAGGGACACCGGGGGAGCAGTACTTC. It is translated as CASSLGTPGEQYF.

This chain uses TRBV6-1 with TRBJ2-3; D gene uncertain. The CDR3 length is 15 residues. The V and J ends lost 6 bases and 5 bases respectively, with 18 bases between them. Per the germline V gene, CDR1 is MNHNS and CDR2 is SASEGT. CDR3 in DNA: TGTGCCAGCAGACGGGCCATCCACTGGGTAGATACGCAGTATTTT. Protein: CASRRAIHWVDTQYF.

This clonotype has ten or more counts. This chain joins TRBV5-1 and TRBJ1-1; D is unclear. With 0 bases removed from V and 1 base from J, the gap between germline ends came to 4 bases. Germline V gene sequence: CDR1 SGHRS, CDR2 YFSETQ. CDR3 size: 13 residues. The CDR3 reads CASSLDKNTEAFF. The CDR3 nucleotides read TGCGCCAGCAGCTTGGACAAGAACACTGAAGCTTTCTTT. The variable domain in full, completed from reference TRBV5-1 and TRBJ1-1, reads KAGVTQTPRYLIKTRGQQVTLSCSPISGHRSVSWYQQTPGQGLQFLFEYFSETQRNKGNFPGRFSGRQFSNSRSEMNVSTLELGDSALYLCASSLDKNTEAFFGQGTRLTVV.

This CDR3 reads CSARDNSDRTYEQYF. The CDR3 DNA sequence: TGCAGTGCTAGAGATAACTCGGACAGAACCTACGAGCAGTACTTC. The rearrangement uses TRBV20-1 and TRBJ2-7; a weak D match, TRBD1 (6 bases). This CDR3 is built from 15 residues. The ends were cut back, 0 bases at V and 2 bases at J, with 14 bases in the middle. Germline CDR1 and CDR2: DFQATT and SNEGSKA (reference sequence).

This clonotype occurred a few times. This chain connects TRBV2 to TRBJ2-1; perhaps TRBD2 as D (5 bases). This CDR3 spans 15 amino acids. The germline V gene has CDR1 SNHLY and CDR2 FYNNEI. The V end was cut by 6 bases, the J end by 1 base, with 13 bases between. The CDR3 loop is CASSASFASYNEQFF. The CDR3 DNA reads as TGTGCCAGCAGCGCTAGCTTCGCGTCCTACAATGAGCAGTTCTTC.

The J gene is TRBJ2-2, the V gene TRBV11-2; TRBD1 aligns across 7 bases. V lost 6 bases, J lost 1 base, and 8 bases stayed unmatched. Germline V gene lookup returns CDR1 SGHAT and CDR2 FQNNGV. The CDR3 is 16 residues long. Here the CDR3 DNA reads TGTGCCAGCAGATTGAACGCAGGGGGGAACACCGGGGAGCTGTTTTTT. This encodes CASRLNAGGNTGELFF.

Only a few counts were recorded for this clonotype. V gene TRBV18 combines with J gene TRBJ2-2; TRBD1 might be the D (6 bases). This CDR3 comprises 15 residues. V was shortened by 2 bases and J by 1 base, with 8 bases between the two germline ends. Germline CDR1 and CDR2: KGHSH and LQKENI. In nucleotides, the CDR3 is TGTGCCAGCTCACCAGCAGGGGTGAACACCGGGGAGCTGTTTTTT. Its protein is CASSPAGVNTGELFF.

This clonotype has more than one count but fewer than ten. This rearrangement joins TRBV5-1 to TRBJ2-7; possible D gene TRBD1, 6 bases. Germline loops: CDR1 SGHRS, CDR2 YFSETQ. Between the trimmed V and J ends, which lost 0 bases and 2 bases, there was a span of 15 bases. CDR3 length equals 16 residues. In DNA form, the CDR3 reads TGCGCCAGCAGCTTGGGAGGGACACTGAAAACCTACGAGCAGTACTTC. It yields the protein CASSLGGTLKTYEQYF.

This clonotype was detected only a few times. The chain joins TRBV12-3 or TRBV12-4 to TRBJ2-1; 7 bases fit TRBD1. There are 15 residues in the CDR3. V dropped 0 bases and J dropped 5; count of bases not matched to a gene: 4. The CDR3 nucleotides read TGTGCCAGCAGTTTAGCGGGACAGACCAACAATGAGCAGTTCTTC. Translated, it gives CASSLAGQTNNEQFF.

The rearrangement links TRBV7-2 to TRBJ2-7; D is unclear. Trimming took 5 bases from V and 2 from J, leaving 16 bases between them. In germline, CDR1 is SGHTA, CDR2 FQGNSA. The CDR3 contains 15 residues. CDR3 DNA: TGTGCCAGCAGCCGTCAAGCCGACATAACCTACGAGCAGTACTTC. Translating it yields CASSRQADITYEQYF.

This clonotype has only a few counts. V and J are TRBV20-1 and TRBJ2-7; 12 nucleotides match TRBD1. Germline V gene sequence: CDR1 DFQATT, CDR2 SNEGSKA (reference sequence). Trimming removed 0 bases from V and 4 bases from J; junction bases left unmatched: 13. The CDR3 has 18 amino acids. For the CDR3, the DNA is TGCAGTGCTAGAGATCCGCTCAACCGGGACAGGGGGCCTTACGAGCAGTACTTC. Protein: CSARDPLNRDRGPYEQYF.

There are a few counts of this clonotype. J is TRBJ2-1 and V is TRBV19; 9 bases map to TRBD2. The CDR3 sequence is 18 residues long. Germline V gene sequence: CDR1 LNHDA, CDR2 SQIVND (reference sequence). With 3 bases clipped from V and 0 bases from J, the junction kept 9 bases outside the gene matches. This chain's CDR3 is CASSIRLADQSSYNEQFF. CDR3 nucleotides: TGTGCCAGTAGTATCCGACTAGCGGACCAGAGCTCCTACAATGAGCAGTTCTTC.

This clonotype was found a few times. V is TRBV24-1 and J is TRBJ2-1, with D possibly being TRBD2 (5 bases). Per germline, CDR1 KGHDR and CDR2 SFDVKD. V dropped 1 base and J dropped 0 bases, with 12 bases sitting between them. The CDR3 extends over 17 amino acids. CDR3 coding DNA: TGTGCCACCAGTGATTTCGGGGATTGGGGCTCCTACAATGAGCAGTTCTTC. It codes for CATSDFGDWGSYNEQFF.

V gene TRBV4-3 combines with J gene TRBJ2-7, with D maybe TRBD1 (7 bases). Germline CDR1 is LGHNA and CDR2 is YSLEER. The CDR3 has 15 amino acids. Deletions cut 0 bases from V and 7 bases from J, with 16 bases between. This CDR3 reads CASSQEVQGTGEQYF. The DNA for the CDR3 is TGCGCCAGCAGCCAAGAAGTACAGGGGACTGGAGAGCAGTACTTC.

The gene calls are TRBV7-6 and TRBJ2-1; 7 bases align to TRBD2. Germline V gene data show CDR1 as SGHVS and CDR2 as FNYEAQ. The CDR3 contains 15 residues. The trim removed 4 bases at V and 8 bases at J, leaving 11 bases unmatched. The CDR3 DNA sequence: TGTGCCAGCAGCTCGACTAGCAGCCCCCCCCATGAGCAGTTCTTC. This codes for CASSSTSSPPHEQFF.

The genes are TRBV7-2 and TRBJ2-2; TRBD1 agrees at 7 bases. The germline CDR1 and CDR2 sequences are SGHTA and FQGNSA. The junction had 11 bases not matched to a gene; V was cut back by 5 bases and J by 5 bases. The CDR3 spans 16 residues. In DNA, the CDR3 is TGTGCCAGCAGCCTCGCCGGACAGGCCTTAACCGGGGAGCTGTTTTTT. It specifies CASSLAGQALTGELFF.

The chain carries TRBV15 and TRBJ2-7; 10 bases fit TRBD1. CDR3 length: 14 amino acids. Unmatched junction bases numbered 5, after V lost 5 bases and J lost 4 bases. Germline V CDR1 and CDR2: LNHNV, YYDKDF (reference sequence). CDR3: CATSPWTGGYEQYF. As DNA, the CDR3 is TGTGCCACCAGCCCCTGGACAGGGGGTTACGAGCAGTACTTC. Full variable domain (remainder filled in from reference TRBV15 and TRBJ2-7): DAMVIQNPRYQVTQFGKPVTLSCSQTLNHNVMYWYQQKSSQAPKLLFHYYDKDFNNEADTPDNFQSRRPNTSFCFLDIRSPGLGDTAMYLCATSPWTGGYEQYFGPGTRLTVT.